These 24 T cell receptor beta chains originate from one sample sequenced in a study of shared clonotypes between healthy human individuals. The repertoire was sequenced with immunoSEQ multiplex PCR; TCRdb's copy has only in-frame clones and lacks some. The profile shows 2 million to 2.5 million clones, 85% to 95% of them singletons. The sequencing input was naive CD4+ T cells from PBMCs. This sample's subset: CD45RA+ positively selected. Every receptor here comes from a man between 18 and 29 years old in good health. Some clones in this sample may be carry-over from other donors' samples.

V gene TRBV10-3 combines with J gene TRBJ2-3, with 9 bases aligning to TRBD2. The CDR3 length is 15 residues. J lost 1 base, V lost 6 bases, and 5 bases had no gene match. CDR1 ENHRY and CDR2 SYGVKD come from the germline V gene. CDR3 amino acids: CAISYLAGGTDTQYF. The CDR3 DNA follows: TGTGCCATCAGCTACTTAGCGGGAGGCACAGATACGCAGTATTTT.

The V and J genes are TRBV11-1 and TRBJ2-1; D unresolved. CDR1 is SGHAT and CDR2 is FQDESV in the germline V gene (reference sequence). V shed 4 bases and J shed 4 bases, with 8 bases lying between them. The CDR3 spans 13 residues. The chain's CDR3 is CASSSQPYNEQFF. The CDR3 DNA sequence: TGTGCCAGCAGCTCCCAGCCGTACAATGAGCAGTTCTTC.

This chain joins TRBV10-2 and TRBJ2-5; 9 nucleotides agree with TRBD2. With 4 bases clipped from V and 5 bases from J, the junction kept 8 bases outside the gene matches. The CDR3 sequence is 15 residues long. Per germline, CDR1 WSHSY and CDR2 SAAADI. CDR3 DNA: TGCGCCAGCAGTGGGGCGGGAGGGCCATGGGAGACCCAGTACTTC. The encoded protein is CASSGAGGPWETQYF.

This sequence joins TRBV6-5 and TRBJ1-5, with 9 bases identical to TRBD1. This CDR3 is built from 14 residues. The V and J ends lost 4 bases and 6 bases, in that order; junction bases with no gene match: 4. Germline assignment: CDR1 MNHEY and CDR2 SVGAGI. CDR3 amino acids: CASSSQTGGQPQHF. The CDR3 DNA is TGTGCCAGCAGTTCCCAGACAGGGGGTCAGCCCCAGCATTTT.

J is TRBJ2-7 and V is TRBV9; 13 bases agree with TRBD2. Trimming at V came to 2 bases and at J to 7 bases, leaving 9 bases not matched to a gene. The CDR3 is 16 residues long. Germline assignment: CDR1 SGDLS and CDR2 YYNGEE. The CDR3 bases are TGTGCCAGCAGCGTCGGGACTAGCGGGGCGTCTGGGGAGCAGTACTTC. Translating gives CASSVGTSGASGEQYF.

The rearrangement links TRBV6-6 to TRBJ2-7; 9 bases agree with TRBD2. CDR3 length: 16 amino acids. The germline V gene has CDR1 MNHNY and CDR2 SVGAGI (reference sequence). J was trimmed by 3 bases and V by 8 bases; bases with no gene match: 14. The CDR3 nucleotides read TGTGCCAGCGCCTACCCCGGAGGTAGCGGGAGCTACGAGCAGTACTTC. Translating gives CASAYPGGSGSYEQYF.

The chain carries TRBV6-5 and TRBJ2-2; 7 positions agree with TRBD2. The CDR3 contains 16 residues. After removal of 4 bases from V and 2 bases from J, the junction contained 7 bases not matched to a gene. Germline lookup yields CDR1 MNHEY and CDR2 SVGAGI. CDR3 nucleotide sequence: TGTGCCAGCAGTTTCCGGACTAGTGGCAACACCGGGGAGCTGTTTTTT. Amino acids: CASSFRTSGNTGELFF.

Concerning this clone itself: At the DNA level, this CDR3 is encoded by other sequences in the same sample as well. The chain employs TRBV28 and TRBJ2-1, with D unresolved. Trimming took 6 bases from V and 7 from J, leaving 10 bases between them. Germline-derived CDR1 and CDR2 are MDHEN and SYDVKM. The CDR3 runs 12 residues. In nucleotides, the CDR3 is TGTGCCAGCAGCCTCATGCGGAATGAGCAGTTCTTC. This gives the protein CASSLMRNEQFF.

The rearrangement uses TRBV6-5 and TRBJ2-7, with a weak D call TRBD1 (6 bases). Trimming cost V 6 bases and J 3 bases, with 15 bases left between them. CDR3 size: 14 residues. The germline gives CDR1 MNHEY, CDR2 SVGAGI. The CDR3 sequence: CASSPNRDIYEQYF. DNA for the CDR3: TGTGCCAGCAGCCCAAACCGGGACATCTACGAGCAGTACTTC.

The V gene is TRBV9, the J gene TRBJ1-2; D unclear. CDR1 is SGDLS and CDR2 is YYNGEE in the germline V gene. V shed 0 bases and J shed 1 base, with 10 bases lying between them. This CDR3 spans 15 amino acids. The CDR3 region is CASSVGGGGNYGYTF. CDR3 in DNA: TGTGCCAGCAGCGTAGGAGGAGGAGGTAACTATGGCTACACCTTC.

The CDR3 region is CASSVGVTGGYGYTF. In DNA, the CDR3 is TGTGCCAGCAGCGTAGGGGTGACAGGGGGTTATGGCTACACCTTC. This chain joins TRBV9 and TRBJ1-2; 9 bases align to TRBD1. V shed 0 bases and J 5 bases; nucleotides not matched to a gene: 5. The CDR3 sequence is 15 residues long. Germline CDR1 SGDLS, CDR2 YYNGEE.

The chain couples TRBV28 to TRBJ2-5; 8 bases are shared with TRBD2. Per germline, CDR1 MDHEN and CDR2 SYDVKM. There are 16 residues in the CDR3. The junction had 10 bases not matched to a gene; V was cut back by 4 bases and J by 3 bases. CDR3 bases: TGTGCCAGCAGTTCCCCGACTAGCGTATTGAAAGAGACCCAGTACTTC. Protein product: CASSSPTSVLKETQYF.

The chain has TRBV28 and TRBJ1-3, with D possibly matching TRBD1 (6 bases). Germline V CDR1 and CDR2: MDHEN, SYDVKM. This CDR3 region has 15 residues. The V end was cut by 6 bases, the J end by 6 bases, with 18 bases between. CDR3 loop: CASSPGGLEENTIYF. CDR3 nucleotides: TGTGCCAGCAGCCCGGGGGGCCTTGAGGAAAACACCATATATTTT.

The chain links TRBV18 to TRBJ1-3; D is unclear. Germline lookup yields CDR1 KGHSH and CDR2 LQKENI. This CDR3 has 13 residues. V was cut by 3 bases and J by 2 bases, with 5 bases left in between. The CDR3 loop is CASSPPPGNTIYF. CDR3 coding DNA: TGTGCCAGCTCACCCCCCCCTGGAAACACCATATATTTT.

The V and J genes are TRBV10-2 and TRBJ2-7, with D unresolved. This CDR3 comprises 13 residues. V lost 2 bases and J 1 base, leaving 6 bases between the germline ends. CDR1 WSHSY and CDR2 SAAADI come from the germline V gene. The CDR3 sequence is CASSELGSYEQYF. The CDR3 region has the DNA TGCGCCAGCAGTGAGCTCGGGTCCTACGAGCAGTACTTC.

The chain employs TRBV25-1 and TRBJ2-1, with unresolved D. Germline loops: CDR1 MGHDK, CDR2 SYGVNS. Between the trimmed V and J ends, which lost 1 base and 8 bases, there was a span of 3 bases. The CDR3 loop spans 11 amino acids. The CDR3 nucleotides read TGTGCCAGCAGTGAATTCTATGAGCAGTTCTTC. Translating gives CASSEFYEQFF.

The chain has TRBV4-1 and TRBJ2-3, with 10 bases identical to TRBD1. Germline assignment: CDR1 MGHRA and CDR2 YSYEKL. J was trimmed by 4 bases and V by 3 bases; bases with no gene match: 13. The CDR3 is 18 residues long. In DNA, the CDR3 is TGCGCCAGCAGCCAGGACTACCGACAGGGGGCGCCCCCAGATACGCAGTATTTT. Encoded protein: CASSQDYRQGAPPDTQYF.

The chain employs TRBV7-2 and TRBJ2-7, with 8 bases identical to TRBD1. This CDR3 has 16 residues. CDR1 is SGHTA, CDR2 FQGNSA, per germline. V dropped 3 bases and J dropped 1; count of bases not matched to a gene: 8. The CDR3 spells CASSFGPGTGSYEQYF. The CDR3 coding sequence is TGTGCCAGCAGCTTCGGTCCCGGGACAGGTTCCTACGAGCAGTACTTC.

For this clone: This same CDR3 is encoded by further DNA sequences in the sample. The gene calls are TRBV7-2 and TRBJ2-2, with D possibly being TRBD1 (5 bases). Germline V CDR1 and CDR2: SGHTA, FQGNSA. There are 14 residues in the CDR3. With 5 bases removed from V and 2 bases from J, the gap between germline ends came to 9 bases. The CDR3 is CASSPDRNTGELFF. CDR3 DNA sequence: TGTGCCAGCAGCCCAGACAGAAACACCGGGGAGCTGTTTTTT.

The chain uses TRBV7-9 and TRBJ2-1; perhaps TRBD1 as D (5 bases). In germline, CDR1 is SEHNR, CDR2 FQNEAQ (reference sequence). The CDR3 is 14 residues long. With 5 bases removed from V and 15 bases from J, the gap between germline ends came to 23 bases. CDR3 sequence (DNA): TGTGCCAGCAGCCCCCAGGGTAGTAGCCCTCGTAGGTTCTTC. Its protein is CASSPQGSSPRRFF.

The V call is TRBV5-1, the J call TRBJ2-3; possible D gene TRBD1, 6 bases. The V and J ends lost 4 bases and 2 bases respectively, with 17 bases between them. The CDR3 has 16 amino acids. Germline V CDR1 and CDR2: SGHRS, YFSETQ. CDR3 sequence (DNA): TGCGCCAGCAGCCTGCCCTGGGACACGTACACAGATACGCAGTATTTT. It yields the protein CASSLPWDTYTDTQYF.

The J gene is TRBJ1-1, the V gene TRBV20-1; D gene ambiguous. From germline, CDR1 is DFQATT and CDR2 SNEGSKA (reference sequence). V lost 6 bases, J lost 7 bases, and 12 bases lay in between. The CDR3 totals 11 residues. DNA for the CDR3: TGCAGTGCCACCAGACTTGGTGAAGCTTTCTTT. This gives the protein CSATRLGEAFF.

CDR3 residues: CASSQSGTSGADTQYF. CDR3 bases: TGTGCCAGCAGCCAATCCGGGACTAGCGGGGCAGATACGCAGTATTTT. The chain joins TRBV4-2 to TRBJ2-3; 13 bases align to TRBD2. J gave up 4 bases and V 2 bases, and 3 bases lay outside the gene matches. CDR1 and CDR2 (germline): LGHNA, YNFKEQ. CDR3 length: 16 residues.

The rearrangement uses TRBV28 and TRBJ1-2; 9 nucleotides agree with TRBD1. The CDR3 contains 16 residues. The V gene end was trimmed by 2 bases and the J gene end by 4 bases; junction bases not matched to a gene: 8. CDR1 and CDR2 from the germline V gene are MDHEN and SYDVKM. The CDR3 sequence: CASSLKPGQGAYGYTF. DNA for the CDR3: TGTGCCAGCAGTTTAAAGCCGGGACAGGGAGCCTATGGCTACACCTTC.